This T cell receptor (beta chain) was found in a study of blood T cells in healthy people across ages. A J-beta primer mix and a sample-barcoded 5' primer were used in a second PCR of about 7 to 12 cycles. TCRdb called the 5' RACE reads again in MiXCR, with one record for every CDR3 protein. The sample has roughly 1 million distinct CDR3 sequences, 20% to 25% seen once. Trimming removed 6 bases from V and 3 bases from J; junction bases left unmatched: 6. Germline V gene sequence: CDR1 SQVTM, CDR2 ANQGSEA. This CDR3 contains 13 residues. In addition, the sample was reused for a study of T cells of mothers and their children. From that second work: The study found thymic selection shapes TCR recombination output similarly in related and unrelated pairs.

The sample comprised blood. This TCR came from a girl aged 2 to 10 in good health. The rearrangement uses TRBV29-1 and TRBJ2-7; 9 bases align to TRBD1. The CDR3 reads CSVPGTGLYEQYF. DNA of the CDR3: TGCAGCGTGCCCGGGACAGGGCTCTACGAGCAGTACTTC.